This TCR beta chain was sequenced in a study of post-analysis software for immune sequencing data. Overall study results and limits: The study found TRBV5-6, TRBV5-1 and TRBV20-1 among roughly 5 TRBV segments more frequent in patients than controls. Strong co-clustering by F measure linked samples that shared a preparation batch.

This clonotype was observed a handful of times. Its specificity is unknown. The library was made from cDNA and included unique molecular identifiers. In TCRdb, the PCR reads were re-called with MiXCR into one record per CDR3 protein. Seen here are about 200,000 distinct CDR3 sequences, around 30% observed once, and the top ten hold around 3.7%. In germline, CDR1 is SGHDN, CDR2 FVKESK. Trimming stripped 0 bases from V and 3 bases from J, with 8 bases between. This CDR3 is built from 14 residues. Source material: blood. The receptor's source is a girl aged 2-17 years with multiple sclerosis. The rearrangement uses TRBV14 and TRBJ1-1, with a possible D match to TRBD1 (5 bases). The CDR3, as DNA: TGTGCCAGCAGCCAAGATTTGACAGACACTGAAGCTTTCTTT. It encodes CASSQDLTDTEAFF.